This TCR beta chain stems from a study of cytomegalovirus exposure and HLA in healthy donors. Study details: An earlier analysis identified more than 95 million unique TCR beta sequences in about 170 million T cells.

Sampled while nominally healthy, donors likely had unrecorded immune exposures. There are 13 residues in the CDR3. Trimming left V 3 bases short and J 9 bases short, with 17 bases between. The germline gives CDR1 SQVTM, CDR2 ANQGSEA. Concerning this clone: Its antigen is unknown.

PCR employed 60 Vbeta and 13 Jbeta primers. Profiling relied on immunoSEQ multiplex PCR, and the TCRdb table lists in-frame clones only, not all of them. The sample holds roughly 82,000 clones. Notes on the study in general: TCR beta V- and J-gene trimming, according to a later analysis, was linked to a missense DCLRE1C variant.

V and J are TRBV29-1 and TRBJ2-5; D is ambiguous. The specimen was PBMCs. The sequence came from a woman in her fifties or sixties in good health and CMV-seronegative. The CDR3 here is CSVDRRPAFAQYF. The CDR3 DNA is TGCAGCGTTGACCGGCGGCCCGCCTTCGCCCAGTACTTC. Based on the CDR3 plus reference TRBV29-1 and TRBJ2-5, the full variable domain is SAVISQKPSRDICQRGTSLTIQCQVDSQVTMMFWYRQQPGQSLTLIATANQGSEATYESGFVIDKFPISRPNLTFSTLTVSNMSPEDSSIYLCSVDRRPAFAQYFGPGTRLLVL.